The source of this T cell receptor (beta chain) is a study of T cell changes during pregnancy in multiple sclerosis. V lost 5 bases, J lost 12 bases, and 19 bases lay in between. Germline CDR1 SEHNR, CDR2 FQNEAQ (reference sequence). The CDR3 runs to 13 residues. Only in-frame clones appear in the TCRdb table, and some are missing; sequencing was by immunoSEQ multiplex PCR. The data contain 33,000 or so clones, about nine tenths of them seen just once; the ten biggest clones take up more than 9.5%. V and J are TRBV7-9 and TRBJ2-5, with D tentatively TRBD1 (6 bases). The TCR was taken from a female donor with multiple sclerosis, enrolled in a pregnancy study. The sample was CD8+ T cells from peripheral blood mononuclear cells, taken in the third trimester of pregnancy. CDR3 nucleotides: TGTGCCAGCAGCCCCAATGACCGGGACAAGAAGTACTTC. This translates into CASSPNDRDKKYF. Variable domain in full (rest from reference TRBV7-9 and TRBJ2-5): DTGVSQNPRHKITKRGQNVTFRCDPISEHNRLYWYRQTLGQGPEFLTYFQNEAQLEKSRLLSDRFSAERPKGSFSTLEIQRTEQGDSAMYLCASSPNDRDKKYFGPGTRLLVL.